A single sample is the source of the 20 T cell receptor beta chains below, sequenced in a study of T cell responses to AZD1222 COVID-19 vaccine. Sequencing used immunoSEQ multiplex PCR; TCRdb keeps in-frame clones, though not all of them. The profile shows about 82,000 clones, roughly nine tenths of them singletons. This sample comprised peripheral blood, obtained on day 0 of AZD1222 vaccination. The receptors originated from an adult in good health.

This clone was counted a single time. The J gene is TRBJ2-1, the V gene TRBV4-3; either TRBD1 or TRBD2 may fit D (6 bases each). The CDR3 contains 18 residues. Trimming left V 0 bases short and J 0 bases short, with 15 bases between. Germline CDR1 LGHNA, CDR2 YSLEER. CDR3 nucleotides: TGCGCCAGCAGCCAAGACAGGGGTGGGGGAGGCTCCTACAATGAGCAGTTCTTC. It is translated as CASSQDRGGGGSYNEQFF.

The V and J genes are TRBV7-2 and TRBJ2-7; D may be TRBD2 (6 bases). This CDR3 region has 15 residues. V shed 1 base and J shed 0 bases, with 10 bases lying between them. The germline gives CDR1 SGHTA, CDR2 FQGNSA. CDR3 nucleotides: TGTGCCAGCAGCTTAGATCGGGGGTCCTCCTACGAGCAGTACTTC. Amino acid sequence: CASSLDRGSSYEQYF.

The gene calls are TRBV6-5 and TRBJ1-2, with 8 bases matching TRBD1. V trimming: 4 bases; J trimming: 0 bases; junction bases outside the gene matches: 4. CDR1 and CDR2 (germline): MNHEY, SVGAGI. The CDR3 sequence is 15 residues long. This CDR3 is CASSWQGASNYGYTF. The CDR3 DNA is TGTGCCAGCAGTTGGCAGGGGGCGTCTAACTATGGCTACACCTTC.

This sequence joins TRBV7-9 and TRBJ2-2, with TRBD1 matching over 8 bases. Germline V CDR1 and CDR2: SEHNR, FQNEAQ (reference sequence). The ends lost 5 bases at V and 7 bases at J; junction bases unmatched: 3. The CDR3 has 13 residues. CDR3 nucleotide sequence: TGTGCCAGCAGCAAACAGGGGGTCGGGGAGCTGTTTTTT. This encodes CASSKQGVGELFF.

V and J are TRBV6-5 and TRBJ2-7, with 12 nucleotides matching TRBD2. In germline, CDR1 is MNHEY, CDR2 SVGAGI. J lost 6 bases, V lost 3 bases, and 6 bases had no gene match. CDR3 length: 15 residues. The CDR3 protein is CASSYLAGGPGEQYF. The CDR3 coding sequence is TGTGCCAGCAGTTATCTAGCGGGGGGGCCTGGCGAGCAGTACTTC.

The table lists this clone with a count of one. This chain links TRBV7-2 with TRBJ2-7; 9 nucleotides match TRBD1. This CDR3 comprises 15 residues. After removal of 0 bases from V and 3 bases from J, the junction contained 3 bases not matched to a gene. Germline CDR1 and CDR2: SGHTA and FQGNSA. The chain's CDR3 is CASSLAGDRDYEQYF. As DNA, the CDR3 is TGTGCCAGCAGCTTAGCAGGGGACAGGGACTACGAGCAGTACTTC.

The chain carries TRBV7-2 and TRBJ2-5, with 8 nucleotides matching TRBD1. CDR3 length: 14 amino acids. Germline V gene sequence: CDR1 SGHTA, CDR2 FQGNSA. The ends lost 4 bases at V and 4 bases at J; junction bases unmatched: 5. The CDR3 loop reads CASSYDRGRETQYF. CDR3 DNA: TGTGCCAGCAGCTACGACAGGGGTAGAGAGACCCAGTACTTC.

The rearrangement links TRBV29-1 to TRBJ1-1, with TRBD1 matching 9 bases. This CDR3 spans 13 amino acids. The germline CDR1 and CDR2 sequences are SQVTM and ANQGSEA. With V trimmed by 7 bases and J by 4 bases, 7 bases remained unmatched. Written as DNA, the CDR3 is TGCAGCGGGGTGACAGGGGGGCTCACTGAAGCTTTCTTT. This codes for CSGVTGGLTEAFF.

V and J are TRBV5-1 and TRBJ1-4; D gene ambiguous. The CDR3 spans 16 residues. Trimming left V 4 bases short and J 0 bases short, with 13 bases between. In germline, CDR1 is SGHRS, CDR2 YFSETQ. CDR3 residues: CASSMGLAATNEKLFF. CDR3 sequence (DNA): TGCGCCAGCAGCATGGGTCTTGCTGCAACTAATGAAAAACTGTTTTTT.

The chain couples TRBV10-3 to TRBJ1-5, with D uncertain. The V gene's germline CDR1 is ENHRY and CDR2 SYGVKD. Trimming removed 11 bases at V and 4 bases at J, with 15 bases between. There are 13 residues in the CDR3. The CDR3 nucleotides are TGTGCCTCCACCCGGGGTCTAAATCAGCCCCAGCATTTT. It codes for CASTRGLNQPQHF.

The gene calls are TRBV28 and TRBJ2-3; 9 bases are a match to TRBD1. With V trimmed by 3 bases and J by 4 bases, 5 bases remained unmatched. The germline V gene encodes CDR1 MDHEN and CDR2 SYDVKM. This CDR3 region has 15 residues. CDR3 DNA sequence: TGTGCCAGCAGTTTGACAGGGGGGGCACCAGATACGCAGTATTTT. Translated, it gives CASSLTGGAPDTQYF.

The sample holds one count of this clone. An end of the junction differs from the germline gene, which may be a read error. DNA of the CDR3: TGTGCCAGCAGTGCCCTAGTTACAGGGTCTCTCTTT. Translation gives CASSALVTGSLF. The V gene is TRBV2, the J gene TRBJ1-1; perhaps TRBD1 as D (6 bases). The CDR3 sequence is 12 residues long. CDR1 SNHLY and CDR2 FYNNEI come from the germline V gene.

The chain combines TRBV21-1 with TRBJ1-4. TRBV21-1 is marked as a pseudogene. This CDR3 has 15 residues. The CDR3 coding sequence is TGTGCCAGCAGCTTATACCTTGCAACTAATGAAAAACTGTTTTTT. This encodes CASSLYLATNEKLFF.

The chain is built from TRBV19 and TRBJ2-7, with D tentatively TRBD2 (6 bases). Germline-derived CDR1 and CDR2 are LNHDA and SQIVND (reference sequence). Trimming pared 5 bases from V and 1 base from J, leaving 15 bases between. The CDR3 has 15 amino acids. The CDR3 DNA reads as TGTGCCAGTAGTCCCGGGACTCTCGGATCCTACGAGCAGTACTTC. Its protein is CASSPGTLGSYEQYF. Filled out from reference TRBV19 and TRBJ2-7, the complete variable domain reads DGGITQSPKYLFRKEGQNVTLSCEQNLNHDAMYWYRQDPGQGLRLIYYSQIVNDFQKGDIAEGYSVSREKKESFPLTVTSAQKNPTAFYLCASSPGTLGSYEQYFGPGTRLTVT.

CDR3 coding DNA: TGTGCCAGCAGCCCATTAGGGGCGACTACCACAGATACGCAGTATTTT. It translates to CASSPLGATTTDTQYF. This chain uses TRBV6-2 or TRBV6-3 with TRBJ2-3; tentatively, D is TRBD1 or TRBD2 (5 bases each). Trimming took 6 bases from V and 2 from J, leaving 18 bases between them. This CDR3 is 16 amino acids long. Germline V gene data show CDR1 as MNHEY and CDR2 as SVGEGT.

The rearrangement links TRBV28 to TRBJ2-6; TRBD1 matches 7 bases. The germline gives CDR1 MDHEN, CDR2 SYDVKM. V gave up 5 bases and J gave up 4 bases; unmatched junction bases: 5. The CDR3 covers 15 residues. The CDR3 region is CASSPQGLGANVLTF. CDR3 in DNA: TGTGCCAGCAGTCCACAGGGGTTGGGGGCCAACGTCCTGACTTTC.

The rearrangement links TRBV19 to TRBJ1-3; possible D gene TRBD1, 5 bases. Trimming took 3 bases from V and 2 from J, leaving 11 bases between them. The CDR3 covers 15 residues. Germline CDR1 reads LNHDA; CDR2 reads SQIVND (reference sequence). CDR3 DNA sequence: TGTGCCAGTAGTATCCCGGCAGGGCCTGGAAACACCATATATTTT. Translation: CASSIPAGPGNTIYF.

The chain joins TRBV5-4 to TRBJ2-3; D unclear. The CDR3 extends over 12 amino acids. Per germline, CDR1 SGHNT and CDR2 YYREEE (reference sequence). V lost 6 bases, J lost 0 bases, and 5 bases lay in between. The CDR3 sequence is CASTASTDTQYF. The CDR3, as DNA: TGTGCCAGCACCGCTAGCACAGATACGCAGTATTTT.

J is TRBJ1-2 and V is TRBV15; D possibly corresponds to TRBD1 (5 bases). Trimming removed 1 base at V and 10 bases at J, with 13 bases between. The CDR3 contains 13 residues. The V gene's germline CDR1 is LNHNV and CDR2 YYDKDF (reference sequence). CDR3 residues: CATSRGAGLDYTF. The CDR3 DNA reads as TGTGCCACCAGCAGAGGGGCAGGGTTGGACTACACCTTC. The full variable domain, rest sourced from reference TRBV15 and TRBJ1-2, is DAMVIQNPRYQVTQFGKPVTLSCSQTLNHNVMYWYQQKSSQAPKLLFHYYDKDFNNEADTPDNFQSRRPNTSFCFLDIRSPGLGDTAMYLCATSRGAGLDYTFGSGTRLTVV.

The chain combines TRBV7-2 with TRBJ2-1, with 10 bases that match TRBD2. V was clipped by 3 bases and J by 6 bases; unmatched bases: 5. The CDR3 has 15 amino acids. Per the germline V gene, CDR1 is SGHTA and CDR2 is FQGNSA. CDR3 in DNA: TGTGCCAGCAGCTTCCAGCGGGGGGGCCTCAATGAGCAGTTCTTC. Protein sequence: CASSFQRGGLNEQFF. Drawing the rest from reference TRBV7-2 and TRBJ2-1, the complete variable domain is GAGVSQSPSNKVTEKGKDVELRCDPISGHTALYWYRQSLGQGLEFLIYFQGNSAPDKSGLPSDRFSAERTGGSVSTLTIQRTQQEDSAVYLCASSFQRGGLNEQFFGPGTRLTVL.